This T cell receptor beta chain was identified in a study of preoperative IRX-2 immunotherapy in early breast cancer (dated by TCRdb to between 2019 and 2020). The sample's treatment or condition, from its label and the paper: preoperative locoregional IRX-2 cytokine immunotherapy. The samples were obtained from a phase Ib study that tested preoperative, locoregional IRX-2 cytokine immunotherapy designed to prime immune responses. Donors were patients with early-stage breast cancer who received IRX-2 before surgery. With respect to this clone: Its antigen is not yet known. No clone much larger than this one lies a single base away; base qualities are absent.

Relative to germline, V is 3 bases shorter and J is 6 bases shorter, with 13 bases between their ends. Spanning cysteine to phenylalanine, the CDR3 consists of 14 amino acids. Only the CDR3 DNA stays, 42 bases, in frame from base 1. Per the germline V gene, SGHRS is the CDR1 and YFSETQ is the CDR2. The library was built by means of the immunoSEQ multiplex PCR assay. TCRdb retrieved this table from immuneACCESS and kept in-frame rearrangements only. Not all clones are present; in checked studies, unresolved V genes account for under half, and no reason is known for the remainder. The sample profile shows 40,000 to 45,000 clones; roughly 80% of them were found once. In total, the top ten clones hold roughly 1.2% of the sample.

Source: tumor tissue, taken after IRX-2 immunotherapy. This sequence was found in a human donor with breast cancer. This receptor chain uses TRBV5-1 and TRBJ2-1; the D gene assignment is perhaps TRBD1 or TRBD2, with each matching 5 bases. The nucleotide sequence is TGCGCCAGCAGCTACCACCGGGACCTCAATGAGCAGTTCTTC. This yields the protein CASSYHRDLNEQFF. The CDR3, completed at both ends by the reference TRBV5-1 and TRBJ2-1 genes, gives the full variable domain KAGVTQTPRYLIKTRGQQVTLSCSPISGHRSVSWYQQTPGQGLQFLFEYFSETQRNKGNFPGRFSGRQFSNSRSEMNVSTLELGDSALYLCASSYHRDLNEQFFGPGTRLTVL.